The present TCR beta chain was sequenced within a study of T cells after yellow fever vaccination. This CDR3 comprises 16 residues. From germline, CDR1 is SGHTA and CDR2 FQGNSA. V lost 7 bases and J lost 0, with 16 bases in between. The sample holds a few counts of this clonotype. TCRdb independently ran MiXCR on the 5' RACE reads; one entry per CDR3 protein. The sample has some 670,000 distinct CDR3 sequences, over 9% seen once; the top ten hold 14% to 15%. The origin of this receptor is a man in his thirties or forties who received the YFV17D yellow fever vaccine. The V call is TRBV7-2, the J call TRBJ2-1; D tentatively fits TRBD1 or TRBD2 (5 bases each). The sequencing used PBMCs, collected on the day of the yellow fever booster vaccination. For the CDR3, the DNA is TGTGCCAGCACCCGTTCCGGGGCGAGCTCCTACAATGAGCAGTTCTTC. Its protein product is CASTRSGASSYNEQFF.